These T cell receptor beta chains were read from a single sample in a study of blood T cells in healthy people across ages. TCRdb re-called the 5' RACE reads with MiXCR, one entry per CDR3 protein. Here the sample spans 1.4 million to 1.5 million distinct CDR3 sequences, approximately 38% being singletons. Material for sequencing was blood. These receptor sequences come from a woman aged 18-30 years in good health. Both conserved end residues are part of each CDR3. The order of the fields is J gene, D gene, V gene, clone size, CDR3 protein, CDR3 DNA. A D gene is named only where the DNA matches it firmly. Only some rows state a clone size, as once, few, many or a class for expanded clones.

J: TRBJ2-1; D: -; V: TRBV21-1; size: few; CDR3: CASRKGGVEQFF; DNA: TGTGCCAGCAGGAAAGGAGGGGTTGAGCAGTTCTTC
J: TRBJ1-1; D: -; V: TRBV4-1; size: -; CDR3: CASSHESHTEAFF; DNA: TGCGCCAGCAGCCATGAAAGCCACACTGAAGCTTTCTTT
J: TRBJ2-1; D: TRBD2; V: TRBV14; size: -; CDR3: CASSQDLNRGSGMARSNEQFF; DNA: TGTGCCAGCAGCCAAGATTTGAATAGGGGTAGCGGGATGGCGAGGAGCAATGAGCAGTTCTTC
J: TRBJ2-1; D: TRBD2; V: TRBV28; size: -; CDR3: CASSSLAGGLVNNEQFF; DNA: TGTGCCAGCAGTTCACTAGCGGGGGGCCTTGTTAACAATGAGCAGTTCTTC
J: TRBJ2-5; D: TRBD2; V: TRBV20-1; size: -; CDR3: CSAPDGSGPLQETQYF; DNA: TGCAGTGCACCAGACGGTAGCGGGCCCCTCCAAGAGACCCAGTACTTC
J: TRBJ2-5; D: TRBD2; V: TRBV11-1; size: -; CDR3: CASSFQGGPRETQYF; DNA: TGTGCCAGCAGCTTCCAGGGAGGGCCGCGGGAGACCCAGTACTTC
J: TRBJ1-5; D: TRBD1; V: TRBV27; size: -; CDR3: CASSPWDRGHNQPQHF; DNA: TGTGCCAGCAGTCCCTGGGACAGGGGGCACAATCAGCCCCAGCATTTT
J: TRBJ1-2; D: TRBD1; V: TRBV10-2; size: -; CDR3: CAGSPPIEGQGMDGYTF; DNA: TGCGCCGGCAGTCCACCAATAGAGGGACAGGGGATGGATGGCTACACCTTC
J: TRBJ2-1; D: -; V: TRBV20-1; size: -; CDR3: CSATSIGRRGVYNEQFF; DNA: TGCAGTGCTACCTCCATAGGGCGTAGAGGAGTCTACAATGAGCAGTTCTTC
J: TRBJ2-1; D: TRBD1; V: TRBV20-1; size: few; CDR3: CSARPGQGWNEQFF; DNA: TGCAGTGCTCGACCGGGACAGGGATGGAATGAGCAGTTCTTC
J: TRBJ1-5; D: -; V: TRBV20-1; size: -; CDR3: CSARQKGGVYSNRPQHF; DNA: TGCAGTGCTAGACAAAAGGGGGGGGTTTATAGCAATCGGCCCCAGCATTTT
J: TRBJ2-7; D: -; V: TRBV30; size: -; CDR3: CAWSAGWGLNHEQYF; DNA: TGTGCCTGGAGTGCGGGTTGGGGGTTGAATCACGAGCAGTACTTC
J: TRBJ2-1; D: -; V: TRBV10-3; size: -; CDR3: CAISERASYNEQFF; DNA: TGTGCCATCAGTGAGAGGGCTTCCTACAATGAGCAGTTCTTC
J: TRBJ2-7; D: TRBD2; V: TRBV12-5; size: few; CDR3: CASGWPGLANEQYF; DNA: TGTGCTAGTGGTTGGCCGGGACTAGCAAATGAGCAGTACTTC
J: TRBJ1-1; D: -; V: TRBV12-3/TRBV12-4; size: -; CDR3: CASSQGYTKAFF; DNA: TGTGCCAGCAGTCAGGGGTACACTAAAGCTTTCTTT
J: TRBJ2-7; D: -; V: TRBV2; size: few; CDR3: CASRTAGVYEQYF; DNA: TGTGCCAGCAGGACGGCAGGAGTCTACGAGCAGTACTTC
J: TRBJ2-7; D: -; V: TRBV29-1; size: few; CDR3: CSVDPSGTRGNEQYF; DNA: TGCAGCGTTGACCCCTCCGGGACCCGGGGGAACGAGCAGTACTTC
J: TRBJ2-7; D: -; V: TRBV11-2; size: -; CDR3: CAGSSSPDGSYEQYF; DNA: TGTGCCGGCAGCTCCTCCCCGGACGGGTCCTACGAGCAGTACTTC
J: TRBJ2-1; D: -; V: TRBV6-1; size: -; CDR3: CASRGGIGFYNEQFF; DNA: TGTGCCAGCAGGGGCGGGATTGGGTTCTACAATGAGCAGTTCTTC
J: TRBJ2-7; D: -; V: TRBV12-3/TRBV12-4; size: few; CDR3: CASSFRGMYEQYF; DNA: TGTGCCAGCAGTTTTAGGGGGATGTACGAGCAGTACTTC
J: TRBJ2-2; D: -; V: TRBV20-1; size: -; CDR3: CSARAAGIGIDTGELFF; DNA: TGCAGTGCTAGGGCCGCAGGGATAGGGATCGACACCGGGGAGCTGTTTTTT
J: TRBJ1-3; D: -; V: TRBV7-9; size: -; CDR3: CASSLIGGSGNTIYF; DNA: TGTGCCAGCAGCTTAATAGGCGGTTCTGGAAACACCATATATTTT
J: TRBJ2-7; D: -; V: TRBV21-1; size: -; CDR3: CASRPSGVGEQYF; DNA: TGTGCCAGCAGACCTAGCGGGGTGGGGGAGCAGTACTTC
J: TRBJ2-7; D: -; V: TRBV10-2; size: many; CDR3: CASSESQGPYEQYF; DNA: TGCGCCAGCAGTGAGTCACAGGGACCCTACGAGCAGTACTTC
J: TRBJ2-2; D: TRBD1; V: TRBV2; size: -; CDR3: CASSTGVGGELFF; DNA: TGTGCCAGCAGTACAGGGGTGGGGGGGGAGCTGTTTTTT
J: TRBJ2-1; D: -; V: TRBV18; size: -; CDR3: CASSPRPADGNEQFF; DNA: TGTGCCAGCTCACCACGTCCAGCGGATGGCAATGAGCAGTTCTTC
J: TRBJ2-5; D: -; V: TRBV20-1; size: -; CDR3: CSAGGDQETQYF; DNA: TGCAGTGCCGGGGGCGATCAAGAGACCCAGTACTTC
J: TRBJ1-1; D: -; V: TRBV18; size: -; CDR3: CASSPPGRQGTEAFF; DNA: TGTGCCAGCTCACCACCAGGAAGGCAGGGTACTGAAGCTTTCTTT
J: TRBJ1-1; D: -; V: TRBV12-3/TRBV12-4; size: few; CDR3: CASGKTENTEAFF; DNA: TGTGCCAGCGGGAAGACTGAGAACACTGAAGCTTTCTTT
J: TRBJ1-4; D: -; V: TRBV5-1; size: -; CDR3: CASSLLPLRLTNEKLFF; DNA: TGCGCCAGCAGCTTGCTTCCGCTTCGTCTGACTAATGAAAAACTGTTTTTT
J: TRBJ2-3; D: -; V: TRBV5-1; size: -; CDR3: CASSLATVTDTQYF; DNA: TGCGCCAGCAGCCTTGCAACAGTCACAGATACGCAGTATTTT
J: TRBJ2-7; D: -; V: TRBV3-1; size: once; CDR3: CASSHLAGGLSYNEQYF; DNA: TGTGCCAGCAGCCACCTGGCCGGGGGACTCTCCTACAATGAGCAGTACTTC
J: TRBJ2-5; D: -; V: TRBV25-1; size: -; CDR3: CASSDVGGSQETQYF; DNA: TGTGCCAGCAGTGACGTCGGGGGAAGCCAAGAGACCCAGTACTTC
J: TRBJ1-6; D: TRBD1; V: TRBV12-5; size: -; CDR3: CASGLARQGSDSPLHF; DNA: TGTGCTAGTGGTTTGGCCCGACAGGGTTCGGATTCACCCCTCCACTTT
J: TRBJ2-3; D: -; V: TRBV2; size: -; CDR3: CASRATLSTDTQYF; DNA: TGTGCCAGCAGGGCGACCCTCAGCACAGATACGCAGTATTTT
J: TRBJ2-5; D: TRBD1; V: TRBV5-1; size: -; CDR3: CASSLEQGYDEQYF; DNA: TGCGCCAGCAGCTTGGAACAGGGGTACGATGAGCAGTACTTC
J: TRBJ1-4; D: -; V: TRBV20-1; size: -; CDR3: CSASQVPPIKLFF; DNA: TGCAGTGCTAGCCAGGTCCCCCCGATAAAACTGTTTTTT
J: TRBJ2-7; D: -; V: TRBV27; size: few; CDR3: CASSLLGRFPYEQYF; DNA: TGTGCCAGCAGTTTACTAGGGCGATTTCCCTACGAGCAGTACTTC
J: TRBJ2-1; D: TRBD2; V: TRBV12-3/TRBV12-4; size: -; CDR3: CASSLYGTSERDEQFF; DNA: TGTGCCAGCAGCCTTTATGGGACTAGCGAGAGGGATGAGCAGTTCTTC
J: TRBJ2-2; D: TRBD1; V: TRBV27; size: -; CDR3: CASRDKDRGLAGELFF; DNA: TGTGCCAGCAGGGACAAGGACAGGGGGCTTGCCGGGGAGCTGTTTTTT
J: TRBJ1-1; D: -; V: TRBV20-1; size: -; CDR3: CSARPFNTEAFF; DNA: TGCAGTGCTAGACCATTCAACACTGAAGCTTTCTTT
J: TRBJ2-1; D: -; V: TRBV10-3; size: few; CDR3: CAISQGGGSGEQFF; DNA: TGTGCCATCAGTCAGGGTGGTGGTTCCGGTGAGCAGTTCTTC